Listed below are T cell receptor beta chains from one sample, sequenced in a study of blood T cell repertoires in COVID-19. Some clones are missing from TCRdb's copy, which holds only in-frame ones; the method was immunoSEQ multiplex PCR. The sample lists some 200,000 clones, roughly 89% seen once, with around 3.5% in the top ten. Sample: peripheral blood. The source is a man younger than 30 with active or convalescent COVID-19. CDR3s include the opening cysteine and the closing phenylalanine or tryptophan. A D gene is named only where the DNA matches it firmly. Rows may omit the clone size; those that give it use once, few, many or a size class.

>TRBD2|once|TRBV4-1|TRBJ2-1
TGCGCCAGCAGCCAATCCCGGGCGGGACTAGCGGTAGGGGAGCAGTTCTTC
CASSQSRAGLAVGEQFF
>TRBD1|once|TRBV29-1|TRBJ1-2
TGCAGCGTTGAAGTTGTACAGGGGGCGACTGGCTACACCTTC
CSVEVVQGATGYTF
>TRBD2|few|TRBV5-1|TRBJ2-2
TGCGCCACCCATCTCCAACCGGGGCTAGCGGGCGGGGAGCTGTTTTTT
CATHLQPGLAGGELFF
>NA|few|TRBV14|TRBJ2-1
TGTGCCAGCAGCCAAGGGGGCTGGAGAAACAATGAGCAGTTCTTC
CASSQGGWRNNEQFF
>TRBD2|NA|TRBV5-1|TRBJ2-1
TGCGCCAGCAGCAGGACTAGCGACAATGAGCAGTTCTTC
CASSRTSDNEQFF
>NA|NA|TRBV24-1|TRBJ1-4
TGTGCCACCAGTGAGGCAGGTGATGAAAAACTGTTTTTT
CATSEAGDEKLFF
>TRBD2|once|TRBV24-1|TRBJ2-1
TGTGCCACCACGGCGGGAGACTACAATGAGCAGTTCTTC
CATTAGDYNEQFF
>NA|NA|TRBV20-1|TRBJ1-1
TGCAGTGCTAACCGGTACACTGAAGCTTTCTTT
CSANRYTEAFF
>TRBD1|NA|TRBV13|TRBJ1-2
TGTGCCAGCAGCGAAGGGACAGATTCTAACTATGGCTACACCTTC
CASSEGTDSNYGYTF
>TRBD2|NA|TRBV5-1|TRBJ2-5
TGCGCCAGCAGCGGCGGACTAGCGGGGGGGCAAGAGACCCAGTACTTC
CASSGGLAGGQETQYF
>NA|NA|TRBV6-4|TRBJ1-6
TGTGCCAGCAAAGGGGGTGCCTATAATTCACCCCTCCACTTT
CASKGGAYNSPLHF
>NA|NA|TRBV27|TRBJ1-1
TGTGCCAGCAGTTTAGTACGGGACACTGAAGCTTTCTTT
CASSLVRDTEAFF
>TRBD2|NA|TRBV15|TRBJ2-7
TGTGCCACCAGCAGACCCTTCCATAGCGGGTCGGGCTACCACGAGCAGTACTTC
CATSRPFHSGSGYHEQYF
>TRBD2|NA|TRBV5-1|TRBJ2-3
TGCGCCAGCAGCTCCAGCGGGGGGATTCCAGATACGCAGTATTTT
CASSSSGGIPDTQYF
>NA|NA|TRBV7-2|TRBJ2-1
TGTGCCAGCAGCTACCGGGGCTACAATGAGCAGTTCTTC
CASSYRGYNEQFF
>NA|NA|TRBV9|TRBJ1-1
TGTGCCAGCAGCGTAGCGGGTTACCCATCTTCCCACACTGAAGCTTTCTTT
CASSVAGYPSSHTEAFF
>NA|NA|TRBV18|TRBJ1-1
TGTGCCAGCTCACCACGAGCTGAGGGCACAAACACTGAAGCTTTCTTT
CASSPRAEGTNTEAFF
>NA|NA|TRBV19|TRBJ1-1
TGTGCCAGTAGTATAGGCACGGGCAGGGCCACCGAAGCTTTCTTT
CASSIGTGRATEAFF
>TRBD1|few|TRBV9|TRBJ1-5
TGTGCCAGCAGCGTCGGACAGGGGGGTCAGCCCCAGCATTTT
CASSVGQGGQPQHF
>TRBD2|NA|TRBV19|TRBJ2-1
TGTGCCAGTAGTATAGTAGTTGGGACTAGCGGGACCCAATTCCCCAATGAGCAGTTCTTC
CASSIVVGTSGTQFPNEQFF
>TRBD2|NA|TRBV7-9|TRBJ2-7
TGTGCCAGCAGCTTAGGCGGGAGTTTCGCCTACGAGCAGTACTTC
CASSLGGSFAYEQYF
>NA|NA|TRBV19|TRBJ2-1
TGTGCCAGTAGTATTTTGGGGGGTTACAATGAGCAGTTCTTC
CASSILGGYNEQFF
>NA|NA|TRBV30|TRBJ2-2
TGTGCCTGGAGTGTACAGGGCCGCGGGGAGCTGTTTTTT
CAWSVQGRGELFF
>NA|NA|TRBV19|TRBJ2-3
TGTGCCAGTAGTATCAGCTCCCCAGGGTCCCCACGCACAGATACGCAGTATTTT
CASSISSPGSPRTDTQYF
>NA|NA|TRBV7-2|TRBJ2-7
TGTGCCAGCACCTTCTCCGCAGATAACTACGAGCAGTACTTC
CASTFSADNYEQYF
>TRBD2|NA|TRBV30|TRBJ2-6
TGTGCCTGGAGCGGGGGAGGAGTTGAGCTAGCGGGAACCTCTGGGGCCAACGTCCTGACTTTC
CAWSGGGVELAGTSGANVLTF
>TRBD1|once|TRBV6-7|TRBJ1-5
TGTGCCAGCAGTTACTCGGACAGGAGGGGCAATCAGCCCCAGCATTTT
CASSYSDRRGNQPQHF
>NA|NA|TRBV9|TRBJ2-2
TGTGCCAGCAGCGTAGCACTGCCCACCGGGGAGCTGTTTTTT
CASSVALPTGELFF
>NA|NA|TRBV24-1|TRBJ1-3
TGTGCCACCAGTGGTGGGGTTCTATTACGGGATGACACCATATATTTT
CATSGGVLLRDDTIYF
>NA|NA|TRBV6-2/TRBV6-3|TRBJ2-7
TGTGCCAGCAGTTATTTTAACGAGCAGTACTTC
CASSYFNEQYF
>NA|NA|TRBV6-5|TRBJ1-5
TGTGCCAGCAGTTACTCACGGGGGGGCGATCAGCCCCAGCATTTT
CASSYSRGGDQPQHF
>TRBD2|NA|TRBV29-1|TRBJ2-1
TGCAGCGTTCGGCTAGCGGATACCAATGAGCAGTTCTTC
CSVRLADTNEQFF
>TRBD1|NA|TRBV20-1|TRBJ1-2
TGCAGTGCTAGTAAGGGTTCCGGGACAGATGGAGGGGGCTATGGCTACACCTTC
CSASKGSGTDGGGYGYTF
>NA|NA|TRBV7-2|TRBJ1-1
TGTGCCAGCAGCGTCATCAGGGGAAACACTGAAGCTTTCTTT
CASSVIRGNTEAFF